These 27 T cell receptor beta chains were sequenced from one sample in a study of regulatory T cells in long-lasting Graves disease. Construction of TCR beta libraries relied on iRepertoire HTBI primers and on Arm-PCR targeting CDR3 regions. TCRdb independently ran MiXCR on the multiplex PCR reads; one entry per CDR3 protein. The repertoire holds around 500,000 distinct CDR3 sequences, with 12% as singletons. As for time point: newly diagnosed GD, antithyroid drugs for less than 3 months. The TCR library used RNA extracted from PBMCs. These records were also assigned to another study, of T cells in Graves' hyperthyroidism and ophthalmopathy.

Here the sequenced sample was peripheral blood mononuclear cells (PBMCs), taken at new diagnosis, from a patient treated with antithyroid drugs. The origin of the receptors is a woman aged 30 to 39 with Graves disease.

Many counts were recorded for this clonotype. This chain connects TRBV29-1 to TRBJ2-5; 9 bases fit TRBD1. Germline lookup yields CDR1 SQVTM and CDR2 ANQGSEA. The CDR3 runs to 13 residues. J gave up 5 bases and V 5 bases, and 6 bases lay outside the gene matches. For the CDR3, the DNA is TGCAGCGTTTCACAGGGGGCGTGGGAGACCCAGTACTTC. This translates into CSVSQGAWETQYF.

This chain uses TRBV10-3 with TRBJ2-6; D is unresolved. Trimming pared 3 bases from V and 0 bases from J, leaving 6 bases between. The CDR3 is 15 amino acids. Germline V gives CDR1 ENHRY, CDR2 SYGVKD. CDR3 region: CAISESGSGANVLTF. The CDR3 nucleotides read TGTGCCATCAGTGAATCGGGCTCTGGGGCCAACGTCCTGACTTTC.

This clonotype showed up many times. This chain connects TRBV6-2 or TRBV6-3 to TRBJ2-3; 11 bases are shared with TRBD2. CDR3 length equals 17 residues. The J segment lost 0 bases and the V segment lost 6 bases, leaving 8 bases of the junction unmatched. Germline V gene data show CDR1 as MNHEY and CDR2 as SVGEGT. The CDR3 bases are TGTGCCAGCAGGGCGGGACTAGCGGACCCCAGCACAGATACGCAGTATTTT. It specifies CASRAGLADPSTDTQYF.

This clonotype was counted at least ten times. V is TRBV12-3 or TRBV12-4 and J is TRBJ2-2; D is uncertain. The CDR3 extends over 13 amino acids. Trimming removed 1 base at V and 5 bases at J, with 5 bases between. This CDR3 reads CASSLGETGELFF. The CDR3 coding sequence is TGTGCCAGCAGTTTAGGAGAAACCGGGGAGCTGTTTTTT.

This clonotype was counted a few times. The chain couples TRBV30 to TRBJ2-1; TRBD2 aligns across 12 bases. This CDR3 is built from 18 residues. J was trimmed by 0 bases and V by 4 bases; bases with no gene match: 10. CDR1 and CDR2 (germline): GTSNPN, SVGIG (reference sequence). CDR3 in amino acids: CAWKISSGGGSSYNEQFF. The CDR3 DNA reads TGTGCCTGGAAGATTTCTAGCGGGGGGGGCAGCTCCTACAATGAGCAGTTCTTC.

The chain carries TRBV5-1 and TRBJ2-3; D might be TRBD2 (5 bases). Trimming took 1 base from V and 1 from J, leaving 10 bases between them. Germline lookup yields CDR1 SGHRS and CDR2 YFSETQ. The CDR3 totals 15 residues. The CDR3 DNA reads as TGCGCCAGCAGCTTGTTGCCACTAGGCACAGATACGCAGTATTTT. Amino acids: CASSLLPLGTDTQYF. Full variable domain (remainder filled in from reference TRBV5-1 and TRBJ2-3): KAGVTQTPRYLIKTRGQQVTLSCSPISGHRSVSWYQQTPGQGLQFLFEYFSETQRNKGNFPGRFSGRQFSNSRSEMNVSTLELGDSALYLCASSLLPLGTDTQYFGPGTRLTVL.

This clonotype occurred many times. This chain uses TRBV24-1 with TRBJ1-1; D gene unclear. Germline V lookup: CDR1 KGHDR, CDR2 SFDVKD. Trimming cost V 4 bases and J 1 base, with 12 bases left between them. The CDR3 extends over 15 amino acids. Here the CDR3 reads CATSDPRGTNTEAFF. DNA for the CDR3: TGTGCCACCAGTGACCCACGGGGAACGAACACTGAAGCTTTCTTT.

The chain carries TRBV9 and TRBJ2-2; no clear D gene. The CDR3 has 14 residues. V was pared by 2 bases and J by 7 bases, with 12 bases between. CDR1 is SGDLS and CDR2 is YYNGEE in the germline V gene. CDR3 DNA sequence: TGTGCCAGCAGCGTCTTGGTCGTTGGCGGGGAGCTGTTTTTT. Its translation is CASSVLVVGGELFF.

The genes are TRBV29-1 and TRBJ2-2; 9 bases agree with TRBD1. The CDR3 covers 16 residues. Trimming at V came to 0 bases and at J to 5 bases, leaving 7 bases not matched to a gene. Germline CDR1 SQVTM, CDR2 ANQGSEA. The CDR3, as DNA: TGCAGCGTTGAAGATCAGGGACAGGGAATGACCGGGGAGCTGTTTTTT. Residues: CSVEDQGQGMTGELFF.

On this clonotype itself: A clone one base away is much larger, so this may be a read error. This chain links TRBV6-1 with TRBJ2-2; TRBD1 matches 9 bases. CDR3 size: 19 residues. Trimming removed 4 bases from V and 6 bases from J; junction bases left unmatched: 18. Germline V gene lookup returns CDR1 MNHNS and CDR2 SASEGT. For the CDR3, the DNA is TGTGCCAGCAGTGCCCGGGACAGGGAATGGCCGGGAGAGGCCGGGGAGCTGTTTTTT. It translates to CASSARDREWPGEAGELFF.

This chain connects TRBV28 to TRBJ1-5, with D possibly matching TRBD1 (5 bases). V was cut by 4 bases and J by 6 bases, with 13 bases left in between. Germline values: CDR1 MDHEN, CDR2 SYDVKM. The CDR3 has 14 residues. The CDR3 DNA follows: TGTGCCAGCAGTTCCCCAGGGAGGGTTCAGCCCCAGCATTTT. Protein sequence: CASSSPGRVQPQHF.

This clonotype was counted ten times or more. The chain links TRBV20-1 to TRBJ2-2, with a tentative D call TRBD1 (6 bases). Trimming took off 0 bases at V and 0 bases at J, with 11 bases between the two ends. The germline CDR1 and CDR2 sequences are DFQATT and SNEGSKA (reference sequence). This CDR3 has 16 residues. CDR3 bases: TGCAGTGCTAGAGATAGGACAGAGACGAACACCGGGGAGCTGTTTTTT. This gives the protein CSARDRTETNTGELFF.

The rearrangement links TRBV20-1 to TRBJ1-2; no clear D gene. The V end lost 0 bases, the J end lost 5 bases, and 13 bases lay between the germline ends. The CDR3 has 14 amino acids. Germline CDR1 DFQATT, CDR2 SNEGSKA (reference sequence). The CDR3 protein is CSARDPWTWYGYTF. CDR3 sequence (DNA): TGCAGTGCTAGAGATCCCTGGACTTGGTATGGCTACACCTTC.

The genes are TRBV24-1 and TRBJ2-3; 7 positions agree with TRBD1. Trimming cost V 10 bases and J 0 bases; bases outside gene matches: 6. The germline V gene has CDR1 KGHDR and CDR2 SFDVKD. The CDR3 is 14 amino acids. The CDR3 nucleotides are TGTGCCACAAAGGGACAGTTCAGCACAGATACGCAGTATTTT. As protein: CATKGQFSTDTQYF.

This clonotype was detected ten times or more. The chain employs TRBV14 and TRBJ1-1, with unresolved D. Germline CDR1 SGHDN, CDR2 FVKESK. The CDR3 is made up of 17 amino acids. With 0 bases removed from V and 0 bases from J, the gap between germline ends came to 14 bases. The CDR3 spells CASSQEEGWFMNTEAFF. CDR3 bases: TGTGCCAGCAGCCAAGAAGAAGGATGGTTCATGAACACTGAAGCTTTCTTT. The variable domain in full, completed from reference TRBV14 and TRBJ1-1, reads EAGVTQFPSHSVIEKGQTVTLRCDPISGHDNLYWYRRVMGKEIKFLLHFVKESKQDESGMPNNRFLAERTGGTYSTLKVQPAELEDSGVYFCASSQEEGWFMNTEAFFGQGTRLTVV.

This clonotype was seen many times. CDR3: CASTHESRAKNIQYF. CDR3 nucleotide sequence: TGTGCCAGCACCCACGAATCAAGGGCCAAAAACATTCAGTACTTC. The V gene is TRBV2, the J gene TRBJ2-4; D call uncertain. This CDR3 region has 15 residues. The germline V and J ends were trimmed by 7 bases and 1 base, with 14 bases remaining between them. Germline lookup yields CDR1 SNHLY and CDR2 FYNNEI.

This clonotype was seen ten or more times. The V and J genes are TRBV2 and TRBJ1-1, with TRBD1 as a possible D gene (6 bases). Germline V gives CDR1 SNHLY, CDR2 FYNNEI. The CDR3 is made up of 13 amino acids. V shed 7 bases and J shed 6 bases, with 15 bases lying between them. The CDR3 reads CASKGRGNPEAFF. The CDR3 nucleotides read TGTGCCAGCAAGGGCAGGGGCAATCCTGAAGCTTTCTTT.

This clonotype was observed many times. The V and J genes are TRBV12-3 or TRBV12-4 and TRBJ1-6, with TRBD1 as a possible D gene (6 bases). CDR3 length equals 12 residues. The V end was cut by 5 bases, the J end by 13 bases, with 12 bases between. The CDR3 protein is CASSTGRRPLHF. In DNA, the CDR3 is TGTGCCAGCAGTACAGGGAGAAGGCCCCTCCACTTT.

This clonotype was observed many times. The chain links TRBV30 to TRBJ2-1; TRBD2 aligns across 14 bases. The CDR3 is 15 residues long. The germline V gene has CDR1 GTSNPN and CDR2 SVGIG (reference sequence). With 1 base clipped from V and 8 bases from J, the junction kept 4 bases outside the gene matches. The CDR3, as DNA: TGTGCCTGGAGTGAGGGACTAGCGGGAGTGGATGAGCAGTTCTTC. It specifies CAWSEGLAGVDEQFF.

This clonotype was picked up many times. CDR3 coding DNA: TGTGCCAGCAGTTACCTAGCGGGAGGGCCCTACAATGAGCAGTTCTTC. It specifies CASSYLAGGPYNEQFF. The genes are TRBV6-5 and TRBJ2-1; 12 nucleotides match TRBD2. Per the germline V gene, CDR1 is MNHEY and CDR2 is SVGAGI. The CDR3 totals 16 residues. V shed 2 bases, J shed 2 bases, and the junction held 1 base outside the gene matches.

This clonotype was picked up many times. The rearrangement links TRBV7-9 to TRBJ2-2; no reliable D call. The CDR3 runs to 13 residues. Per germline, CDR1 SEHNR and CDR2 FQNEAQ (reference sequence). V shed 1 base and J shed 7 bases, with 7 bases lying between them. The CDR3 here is CASSLGLVGELFF. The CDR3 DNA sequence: TGTGCCAGCAGCTTAGGACTGGTCGGGGAGCTGTTTTTT. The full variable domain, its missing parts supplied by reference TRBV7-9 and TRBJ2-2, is DTGVSQNPRHKITKRGQNVTFRCDPISEHNRLYWYRQTLGQGPEFLTYFQNEAQLEKSRLLSDRFSAERPKGSFSTLEIQRTEQGDSAMYLCASSLGLVGELFFGEGSRLTVL.

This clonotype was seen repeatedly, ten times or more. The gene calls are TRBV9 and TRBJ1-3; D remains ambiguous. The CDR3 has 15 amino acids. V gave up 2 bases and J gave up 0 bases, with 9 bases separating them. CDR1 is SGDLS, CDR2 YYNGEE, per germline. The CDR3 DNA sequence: TGTGCCAGCAGCGTCGATATGGTCTCTGGAAACACCATATATTTT. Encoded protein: CASSVDMVSGNTIYF.

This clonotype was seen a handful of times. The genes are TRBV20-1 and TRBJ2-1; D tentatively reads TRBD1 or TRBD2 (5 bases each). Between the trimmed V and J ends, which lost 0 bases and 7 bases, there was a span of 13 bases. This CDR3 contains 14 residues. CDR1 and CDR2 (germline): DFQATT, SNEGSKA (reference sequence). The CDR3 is CSARDLRDPNEQFF. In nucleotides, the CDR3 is TGCAGTGCTAGAGATCTTCGGGACCCAAATGAGCAGTTCTTC.

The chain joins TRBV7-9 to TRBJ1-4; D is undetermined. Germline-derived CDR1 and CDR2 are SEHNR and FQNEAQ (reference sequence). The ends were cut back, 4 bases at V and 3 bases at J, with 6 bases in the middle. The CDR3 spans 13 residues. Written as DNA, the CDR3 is TGTGCCAGCAGCTCGAGGGCTAATGAAAAACTGTTTTTT. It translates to CASSSRANEKLFF.

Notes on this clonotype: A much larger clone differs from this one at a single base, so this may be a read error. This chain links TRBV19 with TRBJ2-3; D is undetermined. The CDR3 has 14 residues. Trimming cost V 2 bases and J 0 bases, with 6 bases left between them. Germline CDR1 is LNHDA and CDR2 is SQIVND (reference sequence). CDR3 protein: CASSINLSTDTQYF. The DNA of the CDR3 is TGTGCCAGTAGTATAAATCTTAGCACAGATACGCAGTATTTT.

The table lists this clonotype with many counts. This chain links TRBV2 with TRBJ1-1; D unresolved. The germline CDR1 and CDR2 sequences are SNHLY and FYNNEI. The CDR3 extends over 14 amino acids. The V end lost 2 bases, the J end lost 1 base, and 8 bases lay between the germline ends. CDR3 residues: CASSEIRPNTEAFF. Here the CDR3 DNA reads TGTGCCAGCAGTGAAATTAGGCCGAACACTGAAGCTTTCTTT.

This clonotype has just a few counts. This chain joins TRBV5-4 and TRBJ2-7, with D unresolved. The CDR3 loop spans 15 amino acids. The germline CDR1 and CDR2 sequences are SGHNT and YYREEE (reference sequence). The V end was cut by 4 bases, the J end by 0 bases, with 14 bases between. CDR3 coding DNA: TGTGCCAGCAGCACAGAGACACGATCCTCCTACGAGCAGTACTTC. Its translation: CASSTETRSSYEQYF.